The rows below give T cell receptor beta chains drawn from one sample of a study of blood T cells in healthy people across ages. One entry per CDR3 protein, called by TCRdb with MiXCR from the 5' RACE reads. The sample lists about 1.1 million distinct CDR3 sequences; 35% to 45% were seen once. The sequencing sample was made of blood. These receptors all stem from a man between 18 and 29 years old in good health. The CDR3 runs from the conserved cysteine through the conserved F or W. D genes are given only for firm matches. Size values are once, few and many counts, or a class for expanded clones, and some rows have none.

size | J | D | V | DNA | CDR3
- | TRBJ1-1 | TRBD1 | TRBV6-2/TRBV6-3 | TGTGCCAGCAGACGTGGGACAGGGGCCGGGAACACTGAAGCTTTCTTT | CASRRGTGAGNTEAFF
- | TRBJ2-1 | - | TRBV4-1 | TGCGCCAGCAGCCTAAATCCCAAGCAGGGGTCCACCTACAATGAGCAGTTCTTC | CASSLNPKQGSTYNEQFF
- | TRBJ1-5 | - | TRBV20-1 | TGCAGTGCTATTACGGCGGGAGAGACATATAGCAATCAGCCCCAGCATTTT | CSAITAGETYSNQPQHF
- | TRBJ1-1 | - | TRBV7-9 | TGTGCCAGCAGCTTAGGTGTGACGGCAGAAGCTTTCTTT | CASSLGVTAEAFF
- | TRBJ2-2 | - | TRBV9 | TGTGCCAGCAGCCCCCGAGGGTCGACCTTGAACACCGGGGAGCTGTTTTTT | CASSPRGSTLNTGELFF
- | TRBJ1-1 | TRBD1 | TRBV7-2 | TGTGCCAGCAGCTTAACGACAGGGGAGACTGAAGCTTTCTTT | CASSLTTGETEAFF
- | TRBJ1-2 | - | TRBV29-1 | TGCAGCGTTGAGGTAGACTATGGCTACACCTTC | CSVEVDYGYTF
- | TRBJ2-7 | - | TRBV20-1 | TGCAGTGCTAGAGTGCGGGGAGCCCACGAGCAGTACTTC | CSARVRGAHEQYF
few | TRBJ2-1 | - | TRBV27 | TGTGCCAGCAGTCTCCGCAGTAATCACAATGAGCAGTTCTTC | CASSLRSNHNEQFF
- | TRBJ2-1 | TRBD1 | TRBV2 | TGTGCCAGCAGTGAAGAGGACAGGGTAGCCTTTAACGATGAGCAGTTCTTC | CASSEEDRVAFNDEQFF
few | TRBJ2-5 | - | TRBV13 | TGTGCCAGCAGCTTTGGGACAAATAGCGAGACCCAGTACTTC | CASSFGTNSETQYF
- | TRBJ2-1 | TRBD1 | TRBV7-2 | TGTGCCAGCAGCTCCGGACAGGGATCCCAGGGCAATGAGCAGTTCTTC | CASSSGQGSQGNEQFF
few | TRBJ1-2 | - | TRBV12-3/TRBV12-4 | TGTGCCAGCAGACCCACCCAGGAAGGGTTCTATGGCTACACCTTC | CASRPTQEGFYGYTF
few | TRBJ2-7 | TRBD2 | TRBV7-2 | TGTGCCAGCAGTTTCCTAGCGGGGGGATCCTACGAGCAGTACTTC | CASSFLAGGSYEQYF
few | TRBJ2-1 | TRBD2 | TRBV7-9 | TGTGCCAGCAGCACCACCCTGCGGCTAGCGGGATCCAGCTCCTACAATGAGCAGTTCTTC | CASSTTLRLAGSSSYNEQFF
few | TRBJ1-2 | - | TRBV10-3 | TGTGCCATCAGAGGGGGTGAAGTCCTAAACTATGGCTACACCTTC | CAIRGGEVLNYGYTF
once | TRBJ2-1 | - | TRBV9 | TGTGCCAGCAGCCCCCAGAGGGGAGGAGAGCAGTTCTTC | CASSPQRGGEQFF
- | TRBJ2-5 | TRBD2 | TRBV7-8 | TGTGCCAGCAGCTATAGCGGGGGGGCTAGGGGAGAGACCCAGTACTTC | CASSYSGGARGETQYF
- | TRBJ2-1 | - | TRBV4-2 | TGTGCCAGCAGCCCCGGGACCAGCGGACAAGAGACCCAGTTCTTC | CASSPGTSGQETQFF
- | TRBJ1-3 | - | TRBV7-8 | TGTGCCAGCAGCTTAGAAAGGGTCACCTCTGGAAACACCATATATTTT | CASSLERVTSGNTIYF
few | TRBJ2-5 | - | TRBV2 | TGTGCCAGCAGGGGTTGGGGCTCGAAATCGGAGACCCAGTACTTC | CASRGWGSKSETQYF
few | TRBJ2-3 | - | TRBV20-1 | TGCAGTGCTAGAGCTTCGAGTCCGGGGCTGAGCACAGATACGCAGTATTTT | CSARASSPGLSTDTQYF
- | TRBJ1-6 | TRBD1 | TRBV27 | TGTGCCAGCAGTGTCGGGACAGCTAATTCACCCCTCCACTTT | CASSVGTANSPLHF
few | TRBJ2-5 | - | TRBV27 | TGTGCCAGCAGTCTCCACCCGACAGGTTACCAAGAGACCCAGTACTTC | CASSLHPTGYQETQYF
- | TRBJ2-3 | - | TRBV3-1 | TGTGCCAGCAGCCAAGTTCGAGGGAAGGATCCAACAGATACGCAGTATTTT | CASSQVRGKDPTDTQYF
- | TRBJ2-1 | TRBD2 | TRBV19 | TGTGCCAGTAGACCCCGGGGGGGCTCAAGAAGTGAGCAGTTCTTC | CASRPRGGSRSEQFF
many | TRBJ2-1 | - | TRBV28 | TGTGCCAGCAGTCCGCCCACAGGGTCCTCCTACAATGAGCAGTTCTTC | CASSPPTGSSYNEQFF
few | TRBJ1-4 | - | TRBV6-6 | TGTGCCAGCAGTTACAAGGGGCAGATTAATGAAAAACTGTTTTTT | CASSYKGQINEKLFF
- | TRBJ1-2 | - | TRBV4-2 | TGTGCCAGCAGCCAAGACGGGGACGGGCCTTGGGGCTACACCTTC | CASSQDGDGPWGYTF
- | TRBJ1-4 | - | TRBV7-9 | TGTGCCAGCAGCCCACCGGGAGGGGCTCGGGAGGAAAAACTGTTTTTT | CASSPPGGAREEKLFF
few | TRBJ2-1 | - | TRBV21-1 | TGTGCCAGCAGCAAAAAGACAGGAGCTCAATCCGGCTCCTACAATGAGCAGTTCTTC | CASSKKTGAQSGSYNEQFF
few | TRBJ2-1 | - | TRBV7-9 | TGTGCCAGCAGCTTAATTGGCTCGTTCAATGAGCAGTTCTTC | CASSLIGSFNEQFF
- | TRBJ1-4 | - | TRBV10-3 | TGTGCCATCAGAGAGGAAGGCGAGTGGCCGGAAAAACTGTTTTTT | CAIREEGEWPEKLFF
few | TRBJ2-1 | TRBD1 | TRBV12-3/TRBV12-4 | TGTGCCAGCAGCTGGGACAGGGGCGGGAATGAGCAGTTCTTC | CASSWDRGGNEQFF
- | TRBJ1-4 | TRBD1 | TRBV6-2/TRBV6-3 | TGTGCCAGCATCAGGGACAGAAAAGCAACTAATAAAAAACTGTTTTTT | CASIRDRKATNKKLFF
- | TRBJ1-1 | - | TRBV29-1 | TGCAGCTCCTGGGACGGAAACACTGAAGCTTTCTTT | CSSWDGNTEAFF
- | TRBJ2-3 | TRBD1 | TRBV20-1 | TGCAGTGCTAGGGAGACAGGGGGACGCACAGATACGCAGTATTTT | CSARETGGRTDTQYF